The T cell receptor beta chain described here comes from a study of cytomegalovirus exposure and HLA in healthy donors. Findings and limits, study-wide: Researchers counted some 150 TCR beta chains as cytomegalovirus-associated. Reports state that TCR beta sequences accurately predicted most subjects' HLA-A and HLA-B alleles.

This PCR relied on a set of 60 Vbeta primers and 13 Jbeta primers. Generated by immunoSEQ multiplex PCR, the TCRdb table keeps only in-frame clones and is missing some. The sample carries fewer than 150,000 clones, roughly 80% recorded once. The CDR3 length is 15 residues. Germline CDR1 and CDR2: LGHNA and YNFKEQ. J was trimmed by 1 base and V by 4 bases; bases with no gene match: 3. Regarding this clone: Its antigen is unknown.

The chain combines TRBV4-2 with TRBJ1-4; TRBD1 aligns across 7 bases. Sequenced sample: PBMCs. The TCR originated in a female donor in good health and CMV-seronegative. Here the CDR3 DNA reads TGTGCCAGCAGCCCGCAGGGGGAAACTAATGAAAAACTGTTTTTT. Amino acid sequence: CASSPQGETNEKLFF.